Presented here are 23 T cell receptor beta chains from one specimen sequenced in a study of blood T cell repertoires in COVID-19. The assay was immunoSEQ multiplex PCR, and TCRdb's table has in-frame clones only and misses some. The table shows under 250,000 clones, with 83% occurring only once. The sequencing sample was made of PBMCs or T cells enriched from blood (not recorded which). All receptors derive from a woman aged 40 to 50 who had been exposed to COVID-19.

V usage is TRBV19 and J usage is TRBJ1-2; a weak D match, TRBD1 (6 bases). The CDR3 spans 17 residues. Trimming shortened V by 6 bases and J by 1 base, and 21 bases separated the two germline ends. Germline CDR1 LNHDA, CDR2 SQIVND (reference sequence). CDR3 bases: TGTGCCAGTAGAGTCCTCGGTTGGTCAGGGGATAACTATGGCTACACCTTC. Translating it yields CASRVLGWSGDNYGYTF.

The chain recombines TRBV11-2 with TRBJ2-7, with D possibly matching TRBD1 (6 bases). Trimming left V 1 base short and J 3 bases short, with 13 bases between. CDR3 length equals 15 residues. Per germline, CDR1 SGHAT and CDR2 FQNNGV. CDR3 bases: TGTGCCAGCAGCTTAGGGGCAGGGGCTTTCTACGAGCAGTACTTC. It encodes CASSLGAGAFYEQYF.

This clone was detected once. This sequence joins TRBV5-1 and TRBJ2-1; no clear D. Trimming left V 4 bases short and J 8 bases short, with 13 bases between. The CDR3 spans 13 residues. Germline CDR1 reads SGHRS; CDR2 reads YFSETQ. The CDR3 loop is CASSQENSHEQFF. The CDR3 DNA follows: TGCGCCAGCAGCCAGGAAAACTCCCATGAGCAGTTCTTC.

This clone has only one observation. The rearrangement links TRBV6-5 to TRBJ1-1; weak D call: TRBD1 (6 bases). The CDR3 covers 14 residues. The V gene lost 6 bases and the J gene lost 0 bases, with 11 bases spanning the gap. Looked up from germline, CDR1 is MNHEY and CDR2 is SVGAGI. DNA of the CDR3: TGTGCCAGCAGGAGACAGGCCTTGAACACTGAAGCTTTCTTT. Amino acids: CASRRQALNTEAFF.

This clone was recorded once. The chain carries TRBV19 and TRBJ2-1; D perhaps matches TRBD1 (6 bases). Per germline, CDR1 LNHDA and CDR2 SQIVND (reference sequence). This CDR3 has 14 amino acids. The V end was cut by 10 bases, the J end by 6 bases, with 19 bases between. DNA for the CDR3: TGTGCCACCTCACCAGGGTCAGGGGCCAATGAGCAGTTCTTC. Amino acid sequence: CATSPGSGANEQFF.

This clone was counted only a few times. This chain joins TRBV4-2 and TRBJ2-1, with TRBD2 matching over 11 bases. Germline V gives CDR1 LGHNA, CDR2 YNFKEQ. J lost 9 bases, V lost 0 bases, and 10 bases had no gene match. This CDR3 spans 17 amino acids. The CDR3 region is CASSQDVNSGGASEQFF. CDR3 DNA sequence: TGTGCCAGCAGCCAAGACGTCAATAGCGGGGGGGCCAGTGAGCAGTTCTTC.

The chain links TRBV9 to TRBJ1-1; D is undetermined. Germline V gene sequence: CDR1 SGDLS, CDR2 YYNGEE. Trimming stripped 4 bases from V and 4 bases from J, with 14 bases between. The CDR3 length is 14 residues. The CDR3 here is CASSRLGEATEAFF. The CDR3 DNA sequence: TGTGCCAGCAGCAGACTCGGGGAGGCCACTGAAGCTTTCTTT.

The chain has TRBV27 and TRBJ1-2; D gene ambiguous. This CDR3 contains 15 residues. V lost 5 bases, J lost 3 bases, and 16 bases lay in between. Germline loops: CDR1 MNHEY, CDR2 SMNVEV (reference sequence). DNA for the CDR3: TGTGCCAGCAGTCTTGCTGGCGACACATACTATGGCTACACCTTC. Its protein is CASSLAGDTYYGYTF.

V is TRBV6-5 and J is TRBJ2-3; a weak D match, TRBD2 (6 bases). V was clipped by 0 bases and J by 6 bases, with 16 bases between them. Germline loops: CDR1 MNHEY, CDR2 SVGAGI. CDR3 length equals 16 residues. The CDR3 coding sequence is TGTGCCAGCAGTTACTCGGGGGGAGGCCCAAGGGATACGCAGTATTTT. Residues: CASSYSGGGPRDTQYF.

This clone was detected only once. The CDR3 DNA follows: TGTGCCATTTCCAGGGGGCAGGCCTACGAGCAGTACTTC. It translates to CAISRGQAYEQYF. V and J are TRBV10-3 and TRBJ2-7, with TRBD1 matching over 8 bases. The CDR3 contains 13 residues. Germline V gene lookup returns CDR1 ENHRY and CDR2 SYGVKD. The J segment lost 2 bases and the V segment lost 9 bases, leaving 6 bases of the junction unmatched.

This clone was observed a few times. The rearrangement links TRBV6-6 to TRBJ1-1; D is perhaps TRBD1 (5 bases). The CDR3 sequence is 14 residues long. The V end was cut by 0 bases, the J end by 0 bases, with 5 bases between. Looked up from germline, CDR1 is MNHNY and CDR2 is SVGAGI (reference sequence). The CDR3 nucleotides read TGTGCCAGCAGTTACTCACAGGTGAACACTGAAGCTTTCTTT. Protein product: CASSYSQVNTEAFF.

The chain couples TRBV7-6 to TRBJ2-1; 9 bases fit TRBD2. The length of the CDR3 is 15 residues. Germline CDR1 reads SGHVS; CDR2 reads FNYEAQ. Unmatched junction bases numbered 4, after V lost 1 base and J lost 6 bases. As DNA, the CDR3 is TGTGCCAGCAGCTTAGGGGCGGGGGGGCTCAATGAGCAGTTCTTC. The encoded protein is CASSLGAGGLNEQFF. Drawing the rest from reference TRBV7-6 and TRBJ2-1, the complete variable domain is GAGVSQSPRYKVTKRGQDVALRCDPISGHVSLYWYRQALGQGPEFLTYFNYEAQQDKSGLPNDRFSAERPEGSISTLTIQRTEQRDSAMYRCASSLGAGGLNEQFFGPGTRLTVL.

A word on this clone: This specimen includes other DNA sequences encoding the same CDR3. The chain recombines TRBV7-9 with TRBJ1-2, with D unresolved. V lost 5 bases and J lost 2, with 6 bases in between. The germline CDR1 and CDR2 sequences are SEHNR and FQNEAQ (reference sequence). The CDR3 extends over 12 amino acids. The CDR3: CASSLSNYGYTF. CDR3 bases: TGTGCCAGCAGCCTAAGCAACTATGGCTACACCTTC.

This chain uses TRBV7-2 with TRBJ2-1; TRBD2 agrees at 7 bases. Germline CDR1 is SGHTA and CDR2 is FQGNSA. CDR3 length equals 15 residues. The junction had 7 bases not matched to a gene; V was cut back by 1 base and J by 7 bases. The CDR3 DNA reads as TGTGCCAGCAGCTTAGACTGGGACTATGTTAATGAGCAGTTCTTC. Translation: CASSLDWDYVNEQFF.

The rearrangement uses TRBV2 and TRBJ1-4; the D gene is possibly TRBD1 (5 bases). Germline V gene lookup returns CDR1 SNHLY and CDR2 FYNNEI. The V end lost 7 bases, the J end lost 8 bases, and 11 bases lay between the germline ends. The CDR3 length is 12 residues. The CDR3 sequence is CASIRVGEKLFF. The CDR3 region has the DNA TGTGCCAGCATCAGGGTAGGGGAAAAACTGTTTTTT.

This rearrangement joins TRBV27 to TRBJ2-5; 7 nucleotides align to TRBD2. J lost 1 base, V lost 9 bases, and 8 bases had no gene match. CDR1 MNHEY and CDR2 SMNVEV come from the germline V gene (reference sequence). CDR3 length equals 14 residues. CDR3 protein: CARTGGPPQETQYF. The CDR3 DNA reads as TGTGCCAGGACGGGGGGACCGCCCCAAGAGACCCAGTACTTC.

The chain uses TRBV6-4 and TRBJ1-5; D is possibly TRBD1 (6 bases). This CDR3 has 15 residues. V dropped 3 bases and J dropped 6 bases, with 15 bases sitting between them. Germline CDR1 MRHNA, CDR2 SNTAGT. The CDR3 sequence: CASSESGQSGQPQHF. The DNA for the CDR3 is TGTGCCAGCAGTGAGTCAGGACAGTCCGGTCAGCCCCAGCATTTT.

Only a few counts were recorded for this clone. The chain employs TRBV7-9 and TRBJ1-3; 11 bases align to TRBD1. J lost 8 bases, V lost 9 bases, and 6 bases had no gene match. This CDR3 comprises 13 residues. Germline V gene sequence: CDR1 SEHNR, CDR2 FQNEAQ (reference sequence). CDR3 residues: CASYGQGADTIYF. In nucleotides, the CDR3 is TGTGCCAGTTATGGACAGGGGGCTGACACCATATATTTT.

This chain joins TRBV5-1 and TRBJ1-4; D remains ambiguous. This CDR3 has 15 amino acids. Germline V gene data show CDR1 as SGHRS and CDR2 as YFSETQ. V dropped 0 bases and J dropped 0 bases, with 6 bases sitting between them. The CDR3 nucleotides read TGCGCCAGCAGCTTGGGGGCTGCAACTAATGAAAAACTGTTTTTT. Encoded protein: CASSLGAATNEKLFF.

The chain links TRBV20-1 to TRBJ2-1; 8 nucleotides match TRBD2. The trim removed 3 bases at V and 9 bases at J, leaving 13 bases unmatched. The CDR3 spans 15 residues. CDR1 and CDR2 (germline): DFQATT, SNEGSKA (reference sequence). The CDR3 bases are TGCAGTGCTAGTCGAATTAGCGGGGCGATCGGTGAGCAGTTCTTC. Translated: CSASRISGAIGEQFF.

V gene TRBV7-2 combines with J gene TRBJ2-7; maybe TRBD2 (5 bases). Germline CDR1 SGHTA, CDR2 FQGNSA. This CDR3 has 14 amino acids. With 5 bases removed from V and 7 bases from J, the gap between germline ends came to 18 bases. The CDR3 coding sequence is TGTGCCAGCAGCACTTACGCCCAGCGGTGGGAGCAGTACTTC. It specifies CASSTYAQRWEQYF.

The CDR3 DNA follows: TGTGCCACCTCCCTGAGGGCCTCTGGAAACACCATATATTTT. It is translated as CATSLRASGNTIYF. The genes are TRBV6-5 and TRBJ1-3, with D unresolved. Germline lookup yields CDR1 MNHEY and CDR2 SVGAGI. The CDR3 consists of 14 residues. V was clipped by 10 bases and J by 0 bases, with 13 bases between them.

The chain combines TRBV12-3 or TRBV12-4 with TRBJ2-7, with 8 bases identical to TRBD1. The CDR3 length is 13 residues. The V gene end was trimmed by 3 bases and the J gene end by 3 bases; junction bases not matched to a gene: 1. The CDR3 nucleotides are TGTGCCAGCAGTTTCGGACAGGGCTACGAGCAGTACTTC. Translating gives CASSFGQGYEQYF.